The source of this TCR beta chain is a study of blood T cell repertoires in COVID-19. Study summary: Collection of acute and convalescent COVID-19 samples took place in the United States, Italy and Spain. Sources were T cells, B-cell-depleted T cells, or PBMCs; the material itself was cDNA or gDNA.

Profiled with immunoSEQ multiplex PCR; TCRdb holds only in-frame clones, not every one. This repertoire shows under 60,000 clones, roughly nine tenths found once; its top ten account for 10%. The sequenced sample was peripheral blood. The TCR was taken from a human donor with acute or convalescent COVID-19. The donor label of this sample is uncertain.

CDR3 residues: CASSESRGSSYEQYF. The CDR3 nucleotides read TGCGCCAGCAGTGAGTCGAGAGGAAGCTCCTACGAGCAGTACTTC. The chain recombines TRBV10-1 with TRBJ2-7; no firm D call. The CDR3 is 15 amino acids. V was cut by 0 bases and J by 0 bases, with 9 bases left in between. Germline CDR1 and CDR2: WNHNN and SYGVQD (reference sequence).